There are many counts of the clone carrying this TCR beta chain. Its antigen is unknown. The sample belongs to a study of tumor-infiltrating lymphocytes in primary liver carcinoma. As for the study in general: Patients diagnosed with primary liver carcinoma received treatment through surgical resection.

The template, about 550 ng total RNA, yielded TCR beta cDNA made with a constant-region primer. For TCR beta, libraries were produced by three nested multiplex PCR rounds using slightly modified ARM-PCR. A C-beta reverse primer was combined with TRBV1-TRBV30 forward primers in the first two PCR rounds, and each round had about 10 cycles. TCRdb fed the multiplex PCR reads into MiXCR, producing one record per CDR3 protein. The sample has fewer than 400,000 distinct CDR3 sequences, over 55% seen once. Study outcomes and limitations: Tumor specimens were characterized by a significantly higher top-250-clone fraction than blood (p = 0.039). Unsorted bulk sampling ruled out any CD4+ versus CD8+ repertoire comparison.

V lost 2 bases and J lost 3, with 17 bases in between. CDR3 length: 15 residues. CDR1 and CDR2 (germline): SQVTM, ANQGSEA. Researchers drew blood RNA from unsorted whole blood and extracted germline DNA as well. Enrolled patients were chronically infected with HBV and treatment-naive. The sequencing sample was made of peripheral blood. This sequence originates from a middle-aged man with primary liver carcinoma and hepatitis B virus infection. The chain has TRBV29-1 and TRBJ2-7; TRBD2 is a possible D gene (6 bases). This CDR3 reads CSVENVGGLGYEQYF. DNA of the CDR3: TGCAGCGTTGAAAATGTTGGGGGGTTGGGCTACGAGCAGTACTTC.